The T cell receptor (beta chain) described here comes from a study of blood T cell repertoires in COVID-19. Study in general: Acute and convalescent COVID-19 specimens originated in the United States, Italy and Spain. T cells, B-cell-depleted T cells, or PBMCs provided the cDNA or gDNA that served as material.

Source study methods: Scientists estimated how many nucleated cells there were by amplifying reference gene primers. Some clones are missing from TCRdb's copy, which holds only in-frame ones; the method was immunoSEQ multiplex PCR. The DNA gave D and trimming, while V, J and clone size come from that table. Of tens of thousands of clones detected, 80% to 95% appear once; the ten largest clones hold 6.9%. Looked up from germline, CDR1 is KGHDR and CDR2 is SFDVKD. The CDR3 length is 16 residues. V lost 4 bases to trimming and J lost 4 bases; unmatched junction nucleotides: 11. The TCR originated in a human donor in a cohort sampled during active COVID-19. The J gene is TRBJ2-5, the V gene TRBV24-1; 7 nucleotides line up with TRBD2. Input material: peripheral blood. CDR3 amino acids: CATSDPSGRGGETQYF. The DNA for the CDR3 is TGTGCCACCAGTGACCCCTCGGGGAGGGGTGGAGAGACCCAGTACTTC.